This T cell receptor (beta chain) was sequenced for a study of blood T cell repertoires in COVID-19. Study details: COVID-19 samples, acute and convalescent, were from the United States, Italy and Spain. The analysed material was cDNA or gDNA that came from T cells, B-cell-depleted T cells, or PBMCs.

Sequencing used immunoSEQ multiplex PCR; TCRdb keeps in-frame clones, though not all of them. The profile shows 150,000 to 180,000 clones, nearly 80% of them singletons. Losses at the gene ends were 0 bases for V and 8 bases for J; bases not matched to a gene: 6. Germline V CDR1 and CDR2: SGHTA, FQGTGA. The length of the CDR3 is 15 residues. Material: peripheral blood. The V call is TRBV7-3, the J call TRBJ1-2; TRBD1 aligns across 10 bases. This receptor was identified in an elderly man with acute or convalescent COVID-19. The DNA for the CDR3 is TGTGCCAGCAGCTTAACCGGGGACAGGGGAGGGGGCTACACCTTC. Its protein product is CASSLTGDRGGGYTF.